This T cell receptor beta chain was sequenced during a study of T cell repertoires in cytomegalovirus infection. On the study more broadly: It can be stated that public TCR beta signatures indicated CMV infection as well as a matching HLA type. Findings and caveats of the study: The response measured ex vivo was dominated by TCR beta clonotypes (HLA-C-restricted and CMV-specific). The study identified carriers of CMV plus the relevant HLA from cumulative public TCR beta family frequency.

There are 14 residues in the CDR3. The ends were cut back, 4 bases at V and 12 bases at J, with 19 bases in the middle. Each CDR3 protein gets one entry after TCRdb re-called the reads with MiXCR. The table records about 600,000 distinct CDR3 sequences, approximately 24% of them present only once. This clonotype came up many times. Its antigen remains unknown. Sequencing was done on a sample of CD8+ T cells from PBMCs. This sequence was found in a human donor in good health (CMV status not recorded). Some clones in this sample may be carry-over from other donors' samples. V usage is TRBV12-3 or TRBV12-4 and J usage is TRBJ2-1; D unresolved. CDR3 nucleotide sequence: TGTGCCAGCAGTTCCAGCCCCCGTTCTACGGGGCAGTTCTTC. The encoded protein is CASSSSPRSTGQFF.